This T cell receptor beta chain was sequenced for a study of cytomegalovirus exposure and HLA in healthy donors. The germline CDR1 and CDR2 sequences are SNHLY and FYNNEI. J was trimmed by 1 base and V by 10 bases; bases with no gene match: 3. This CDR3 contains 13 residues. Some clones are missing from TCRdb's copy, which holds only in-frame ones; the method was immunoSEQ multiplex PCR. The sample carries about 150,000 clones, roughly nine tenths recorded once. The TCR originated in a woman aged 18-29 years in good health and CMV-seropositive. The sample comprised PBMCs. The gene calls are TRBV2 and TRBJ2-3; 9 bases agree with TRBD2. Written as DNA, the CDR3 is TGTGCCACAGGCGGGGGGGGCACAGATACGCAGTATTTT. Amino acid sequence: CATGGGGTDTQYF.